This T cell receptor beta chain derives from a study of shared clonotypes between healthy human individuals. CD45RO-negative CD8 cells positively selected for CCR7 made up the naive population, which excluded terminally differentiated effector memory CD45RA+ cells. Remarks on this clone: Different DNA sequences within this sample yield the same CDR3.

In the source study's methods: Filtering of immunoSEQ junctional sequences could not match full-length read filtering. The protocol was immunoSEQ multiplex PCR, while the TCRdb copy is restricted to in-frame clones and leaves out a portion. The V and J calls and clone size come from that table; D and trimming were worked out from the DNA. The data contain about 2 million clones, roughly 95% of them singletons. From germline, CDR1 is ENHRY and CDR2 SYGVKD. This CDR3 region has 13 residues. Trimming at V came to 6 bases and at J to 0 bases, leaving 2 bases not matched to a gene. Specimen: naive CD8+ T cells sorted from blood. This clonotype was obtained from a man aged 18 to 29 in good health. The rearrangement uses TRBV10-3 and TRBJ2-7; 7 bases match TRBD1. The CDR3 DNA reads as TGTGCCATCAGCGGGGACAGCTCCTACGAGCAGTACTTC. As protein: CAISGDSSYEQYF.